This record concerns one T cell receptor beta chain sequence. These data are taken from a study of blood T cell repertoires in COVID-19. In the original workflow: Reference gene primer amplification yielded estimated nucleated cell counts. The assay was immunoSEQ multiplex PCR, and TCRdb's table has in-frame clones only and misses some. The DNA gave D and trimming, while V, J and clone size come from that table. The table shows 350,000 to 450,000 clones, with roughly nine tenths occurring only once. Germline values: CDR1 KGHSH, CDR2 LQKENI. J gave up 1 base and V 1 base, and 5 bases lay outside the gene matches. This CDR3 contains 17 residues.

The clonotype comes from a man aged 30 to 39 who had recovered from COVID-19. V gene TRBV18 combines with J gene TRBJ2-3, with 10 bases matching TRBD2. Source material: PBMCs or T cells enriched from blood (not recorded which). The CDR3, as DNA: TGTGCCAGCTCACCACAGATAGCGGGAGGACGCACAGATACGCAGTATTTT. It translates to CASSPQIAGGRTDTQYF. Full variable domain (missing parts from reference TRBV18 and TRBJ2-3): NAGVMQNPRHLVRRRGQEARLRCSPMKGHSHVYWYRQLPEEGLKFMVYLQKENIIDESGMPKERFSAEFPKEGPSILRIQQVVRGDSAAYFCASSPQIAGGRTDTQYFGPGTRLTVL.